The sequence of this TCR beta chain was determined in a study of shared clonotypes between healthy human individuals. Study-wide findings and caveats: Memory subsets generally showed lower estimated richness than naive subsets.

Of note for this clone: Its target is unknown.

The deep-level immunoSEQ assay was used. Here immunoSEQ multiplex PCR was the method, and the copy in TCRdb shows in-frame clones only, minus some. The data show more than 550,000 clones, under 95% seen once. Only CD45RO-negative cells positively selected for CCR7 counted as naive CD8 cells, so terminally differentiated effector memory CD45RA+ cells were excluded. CDR1 is LNHNV, CDR2 YYDKDF, per germline (reference sequence). The CDR3 has 13 amino acids. V shed 5 bases, J shed 4 bases, and the junction held 5 bases outside the gene matches. V and J are TRBV15 and TRBJ2-7, with TRBD2 matching over 7 bases. Sequenced material: naive CD8+ T cells sorted from blood. The receptor was isolated from a man between 25 and 39 years old in good health. This chain's CDR3 is CATSFREEYEQYF. The CDR3 DNA follows: TGTGCCACCAGCTTTCGGGAGGAATACGAGCAGTACTTC.